Listed below are T cell receptor beta chains from one sample, sequenced in a study of graft-versus-host responses after intestinal transplantation. For these TCRs, the target antigens are not known. Assay used: immunoSEQ multiplex PCR; TCRdb lists only in-frame clones, some missing. The repertoire holds around 97,000 clones, with approximately 94% as singletons. The input for sequencing was unstimulated CD8+ T cells sorted from spleen or lymph node cells, taken before intestinal transplant. These receptors were taken from a human donor who received an intestinal transplant. The CDR3 runs from the conserved cysteine through the conserved F or W. A D gene is named only where the DNA matches it firmly. The size field is filled for only some rows; it gives once, few, many or a size class.

d_gene: -
abundance: -
j_gene: TRBJ1-5
v_gene: TRBV7-8
CDR3nt: TGTGCCAGCAGCTTGAGCAATCAGCCCCAGCATTTT
CDR3aa: CASSLSNQPQHF

d_gene: -
abundance: -
j_gene: TRBJ2-6
v_gene: TRBV11-2
CDR3nt: TGTGCCAGCAGCCTCAGCGCAACCAAGCAACAAAGTCGGGCCAACGTCCTGACTTTC
CDR3aa: CASSLSATKQQSRANVLTF

d_gene: -
abundance: -
j_gene: TRBJ1-1
v_gene: TRBV5-1
CDR3nt: TGCGCCAGCAGCTGGGAGGGAGGTTCCACTGAAGCTTTCTTT
CDR3aa: CASSWEGGSTEAFF

d_gene: -
abundance: -
j_gene: TRBJ2-1
v_gene: TRBV29-1
CDR3nt: TGCAGCGCCGAAGTAAACAATGAGCAGTTCTTC
CDR3aa: CSAEVNNEQFF

d_gene: -
abundance: -
j_gene: TRBJ1-1
v_gene: TRBV27
CDR3nt: TGTGCCAGCAGCACACTAGTAGGGAACACTGAAGCTTTCTTT
CDR3aa: CASSTLVGNTEAFF

d_gene: -
abundance: -
j_gene: TRBJ2-1
v_gene: TRBV5-4
CDR3nt: TGTGCCAGACACAATGAGCAGTTCTTC
CDR3aa: CARHNEQFF

d_gene: -
abundance: -
j_gene: TRBJ2-3
v_gene: TRBV7-9
CDR3nt: TGTGCCAGCAGCTTAGTCCTAGCTCGAACAGATACGCAGTATTTT
CDR3aa: CASSLVLARTDTQYF

d_gene: -
abundance: -
j_gene: TRBJ1-5
v_gene: TRBV27
CDR3nt: TGTGCCAGCAGTCCACAGGGCCTCAATCAGCCCCAGCATTTT
CDR3aa: CASSPQGLNQPQHF

d_gene: TRBD2
abundance: -
j_gene: TRBJ2-5
v_gene: TRBV27
CDR3nt: TGTGCCAGCAGTTATTGGACTAGCGGGGGGGCTAAATTGGGGACCCAGTACTTC
CDR3aa: CASSYWTSGGAKLGTQYF

d_gene: -
abundance: -
j_gene: TRBJ2-5
v_gene: TRBV11-1
CDR3nt: TGTGCCAGCAGCTTGGAGGGGTTTTCGGGAGAGACCCAGTACTTC
CDR3aa: CASSLEGFSGETQYF

d_gene: -
abundance: -
j_gene: TRBJ2-1
v_gene: TRBV29-1
CDR3nt: TGCAGCGTCGACAGGCCCAGCTCCTACAATGAGCAGTTCTTC
CDR3aa: CSVDRPSSYNEQFF

d_gene: TRBD1
abundance: -
j_gene: TRBJ1-5
v_gene: TRBV28
CDR3nt: TGTGCCAGCAGTCCCCCGACAGGGTGGCAGCCCCAGCATTTT
CDR3aa: CASSPPTGWQPQHF

d_gene: -
abundance: -
j_gene: TRBJ2-2
v_gene: TRBV5-5
CDR3nt: TGTGCCAGCAGCTTGGCAAACAGAAACACCGGGGAGCTGTTTTTT
CDR3aa: CASSLANRNTGELFF

d_gene: -
abundance: -
j_gene: TRBJ1-5
v_gene: TRBV4-1
CDR3nt: TGCGCCAGCAGCCAAGTACAGAGCAATCAGCCCCAGCATTTT
CDR3aa: CASSQVQSNQPQHF

d_gene: -
abundance: once
j_gene: TRBJ1-4
v_gene: TRBV29-1
CDR3nt: TGCAGCGTCCTGACAGGCCATAGCGAAAAACTGTTTTTT
CDR3aa: CSVLTGHSEKLFF

d_gene: -
abundance: -
j_gene: TRBJ2-7
v_gene: TRBV4-1
CDR3nt: TGCGCCAGCAGCCAAGTAGGTGGGGCGTGGGAGCAGTACTTC
CDR3aa: CASSQVGGAWEQYF

d_gene: -
abundance: -
j_gene: TRBJ2-7
v_gene: TRBV7-8
CDR3nt: TGTGCCAGCAGCTGGCAGGCGTCAACCTACGAGCAGTACTTC
CDR3aa: CASSWQASTYEQYF

d_gene: -
abundance: -
j_gene: TRBJ2-7
v_gene: TRBV19
CDR3nt: TGTGCCAGTAGTCTTGGCGGATTCTCCTACGAGCAGTACTTC
CDR3aa: CASSLGGFSYEQYF

d_gene: -
abundance: -
j_gene: TRBJ2-1
v_gene: TRBV4-1
CDR3nt: TGCGCCAGCAGCCAAGATCGGGACGTCTACTCCTACAATGAGCAGTTCTTC
CDR3aa: CASSQDRDVYSYNEQFF

d_gene: TRBD1
abundance: once
j_gene: TRBJ2-2
v_gene: TRBV12-5
CDR3nt: TGTGCTAGTGGTTTGGTATTAGGGGGCGATGTTGCCGGGGAGCTGTTTTTT
CDR3aa: CASGLVLGGDVAGELFF

d_gene: -
abundance: -
j_gene: TRBJ2-4
v_gene: TRBV6-1
CDR3nt: TGTGCCAGCAGTGAGTGGGCAGGGGTGAACATTCAGTACTTC
CDR3aa: CASSEWAGVNIQYF

d_gene: -
abundance: -
j_gene: TRBJ1-3
v_gene: TRBV5-6
CDR3nt: TGTGCCAGCAGCTTTGGGGTGAACTCTGGAAACACCATATATTTT
CDR3aa: CASSFGVNSGNTIYF

d_gene: -
abundance: -
j_gene: TRBJ1-1
v_gene: TRBV30
CDR3nt: TGTGCCTGGAGTGTAGTGGAAGAACACCCCTTCACAGCTTTCTTT
CDR3aa: CAWSVVEEHPFTAFF

d_gene: TRBD2
abundance: -
j_gene: TRBJ2-5
v_gene: TRBV9
CDR3nt: TGTGCCAGCAGCGTCGGATCCGGGGGGGCCAAAGAGACCCAGTACTTC
CDR3aa: CASSVGSGGAKETQYF

d_gene: -
abundance: -
j_gene: TRBJ2-3
v_gene: TRBV9
CDR3nt: TGTGCCAGCAGCGAGGACGCCAGCACAGATACGCAGTATTTT
CDR3aa: CASSEDASTDTQYF

d_gene: -
abundance: -
j_gene: TRBJ1-6
v_gene: TRBV7-2
CDR3nt: TGTGCCAGCAAAGACGAGTCTCCAGGGATCTATAATTCACCCCTCCACTTT
CDR3aa: CASKDESPGIYNSPLHF

d_gene: TRBD2
abundance: -
j_gene: TRBJ2-7
v_gene: TRBV5-5
CDR3nt: TGTGCCAGCGGGAGGGTAAACTCCCCCCCTCCTGACGAGCAGTACTTC
CDR3aa: CASGRVNSPPPDEQYF

d_gene: TRBD1
abundance: -
j_gene: TRBJ2-3
v_gene: TRBV7-8
CDR3nt: TGTGCCAGCAGGTTAGGGACAGCGATCACAGATACGCAGTATTTT
CDR3aa: CASRLGTAITDTQYF

d_gene: -
abundance: -
j_gene: TRBJ2-1
v_gene: TRBV6-4
CDR3nt: TGTGCCAGCAGTGACCCCGGACTAGAGCAGTTCTTC
CDR3aa: CASSDPGLEQFF

d_gene: -
abundance: -
j_gene: TRBJ2-5
v_gene: TRBV10-2
CDR3nt: TGCGCCAGCAGAAGGCCCCAAGAGACCCAGTACTTC
CDR3aa: CASRRPQETQYF

d_gene: TRBD2
abundance: -
j_gene: TRBJ2-7
v_gene: TRBV7-9
CDR3nt: TGTGCCAGCAGCCCTCCCCTAGCGGGGGAACTCTCCTACGAGCAGTACTTC
CDR3aa: CASSPPLAGELSYEQYF

d_gene: -
abundance: -
j_gene: TRBJ1-5
v_gene: TRBV6-5
CDR3nt: TGTGCCAGCAGCCCGGGTCCGAATCAGCCCCAGCATTTT
CDR3aa: CASSPGPNQPQHF

d_gene: -
abundance: -
j_gene: TRBJ2-5
v_gene: TRBV6-5
CDR3nt: TGTGCCAGCAGTTACTCTGGAGAGACCCAGTACTTC
CDR3aa: CASSYSGETQYF

d_gene: TRBD2
abundance: -
j_gene: TRBJ2-3
v_gene: TRBV7-6
CDR3nt: TGTGCCAGCAGCTTAGCTAGCGGGGGGGGAGATACGCAGTATTTT
CDR3aa: CASSLASGGGDTQYF

d_gene: TRBD1
abundance: -
j_gene: TRBJ2-2
v_gene: TRBV27
CDR3nt: TGTGCCAGCAGTGAACAGGGGGCGGGGGAGCTGTTTTTT
CDR3aa: CASSEQGAGELFF

d_gene: -
abundance: once
j_gene: TRBJ2-2
v_gene: TRBV4-2
CDR3nt: TGTGCCAGCAGCCAAGATCCCCAGTTCACCGGGGAGCTGTTTTTT
CDR3aa: CASSQDPQFTGELFF

d_gene: -
abundance: -
j_gene: TRBJ1-1
v_gene: TRBV11-3
CDR3nt: TGTGCCACCCCAACCCCTCCTGAAGCTTTCTTT
CDR3aa: CATPTPPEAFF

d_gene: -
abundance: -
j_gene: TRBJ1-3
v_gene: TRBV11-2
CDR3nt: TGTGCCAGCAGCTCCCCCGGAGACGGTGGAAACACCATATATTTT
CDR3aa: CASSSPGDGGNTIYF

d_gene: -
abundance: once
j_gene: TRBJ1-2
v_gene: TRBV12-5
CDR3nt: TGTGCTAGTGTCCCTCCGGGACCGGTCTATGGCTACACCTTC
CDR3aa: CASVPPGPVYGYTF

d_gene: -
abundance: -
j_gene: TRBJ1-6
v_gene: TRBV7-9
CDR3nt: TGTGCCAGCAGCTTCCCGGACACCAATTCACCCCTCCACTTT
CDR3aa: CASSFPDTNSPLHF

d_gene: -
abundance: -
j_gene: TRBJ2-7
v_gene: TRBV9
CDR3nt: TGTGCCAGCAGCGTAACGGGGAGCCCCTACGAGCAGTACTTC
CDR3aa: CASSVTGSPYEQYF

d_gene: -
abundance: -
j_gene: TRBJ1-5
v_gene: TRBV6-1
CDR3nt: TGTGCCAGCAGCGAATTTACAGGGACCCCAAATCAGCCCCAGCATTTT
CDR3aa: CASSEFTGTPNQPQHF

d_gene: -
abundance: -
j_gene: TRBJ2-1
v_gene: TRBV29-1
CDR3nt: TGCAGCGGTCTAAGAGCATACAATGAGCAGTTCTTC
CDR3aa: CSGLRAYNEQFF

d_gene: -
abundance: once
j_gene: TRBJ2-1
v_gene: TRBV6-5
CDR3nt: TGTGCCAGCAGCTCCGACAGGAGCAATGAGCAGTTCTTC
CDR3aa: CASSSDRSNEQFF

d_gene: -
abundance: -
j_gene: TRBJ1-1
v_gene: TRBV30
CDR3nt: TGTGCCTGGAGTGTAACAGAAAACACTGAAGCTTTCTTT
CDR3aa: CAWSVTENTEAFF

d_gene: -
abundance: -
j_gene: TRBJ2-2
v_gene: TRBV5-1
CDR3nt: TGCGCCAGCACCCGGAGGTTGGGAGGTGGCACCGGGGAGCTGTTTTTT
CDR3aa: CASTRRLGGGTGELFF

d_gene: TRBD2
abundance: -
j_gene: TRBJ2-3
v_gene: TRBV12-5
CDR3nt: TGTGCTAGTGACTCCAGCGGGGGGGCCGCAGATACGCAGTATTTT
CDR3aa: CASDSSGGAADTQYF

d_gene: -
abundance: -
j_gene: TRBJ2-3
v_gene: TRBV2
CDR3nt: TGTGCCAGCGGAACGGACAGCACAGATACGCAGTATTTT
CDR3aa: CASGTDSTDTQYF

d_gene: -
abundance: -
j_gene: TRBJ1-2
v_gene: TRBV5-5
CDR3nt: TGTGCCAGCAACCCGGACCTTTACTATGGCTACACCTTC
CDR3aa: CASNPDLYYGYTF

d_gene: TRBD1
abundance: -
j_gene: TRBJ1-1
v_gene: TRBV27
CDR3nt: TGTGCCAGCAGTTTAATTCCGGTCAGGGGGGACACTGAAGCTTTCTTT
CDR3aa: CASSLIPVRGDTEAFF

d_gene: TRBD1
abundance: -
j_gene: TRBJ2-7
v_gene: TRBV19
CDR3nt: TGTGCCAGTAGTATTGGACAGGCCGAGCAGTACTTC
CDR3aa: CASSIGQAEQYF

d_gene: TRBD1
abundance: -
j_gene: TRBJ2-5
v_gene: TRBV19
CDR3nt: TGTGCCAGTAGTTCCCGGGACAGGACTTCTGAGCAGTACTTC
CDR3aa: CASSSRDRTSEQYF